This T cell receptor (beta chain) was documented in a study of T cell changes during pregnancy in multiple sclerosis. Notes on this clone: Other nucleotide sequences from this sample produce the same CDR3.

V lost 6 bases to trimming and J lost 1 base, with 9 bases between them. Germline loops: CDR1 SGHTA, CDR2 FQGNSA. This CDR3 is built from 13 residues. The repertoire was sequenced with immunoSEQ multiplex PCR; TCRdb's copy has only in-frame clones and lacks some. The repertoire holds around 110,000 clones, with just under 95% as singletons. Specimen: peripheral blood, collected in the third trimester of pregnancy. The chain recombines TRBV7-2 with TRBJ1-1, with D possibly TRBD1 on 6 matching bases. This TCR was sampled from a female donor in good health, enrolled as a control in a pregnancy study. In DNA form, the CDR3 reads TGTGCCAGCAGTTTGGACAGGAACACTGAAGCTTTCTTT. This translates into CASSLDRNTEAFF.